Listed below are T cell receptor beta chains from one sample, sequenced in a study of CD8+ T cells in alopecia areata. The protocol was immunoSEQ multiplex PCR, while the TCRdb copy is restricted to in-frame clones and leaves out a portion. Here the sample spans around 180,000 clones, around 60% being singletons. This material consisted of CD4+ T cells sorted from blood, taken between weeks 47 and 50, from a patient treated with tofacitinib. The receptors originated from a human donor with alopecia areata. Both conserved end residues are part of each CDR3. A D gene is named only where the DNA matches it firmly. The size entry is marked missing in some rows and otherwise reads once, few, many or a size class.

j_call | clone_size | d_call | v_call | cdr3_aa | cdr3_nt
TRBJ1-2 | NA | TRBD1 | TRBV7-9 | CASSRRTGGYTF | TGTGCCAGCAGCCGACGGACAGGTGGCTACACCTTC
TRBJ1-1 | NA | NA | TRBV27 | CASSSPAAANTEAFF | TGTGCCAGCAGTTCCCCCGCAGCAGCGAACACTGAAGCTTTCTTT
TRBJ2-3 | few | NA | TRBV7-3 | CASSLSGSSTDTQYF | TGTGCCAGCAGCCTTAGCGGATCTAGCACAGATACGCAGTATTTT
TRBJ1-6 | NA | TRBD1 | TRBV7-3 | CASRLTGGDSPLHF | TGTGCCAGCAGACTGACAGGGGGCGATTCACCCCTCCACTTT
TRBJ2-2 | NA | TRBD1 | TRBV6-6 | CASSPRGPTGELFF | TGTGCCAGCAGTCCCAGGGGGCCCACCGGGGAGCTGTTTTTT
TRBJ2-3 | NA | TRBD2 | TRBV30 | CVWGGPTDTQYF | TGTGTCTGGGGGGGACCCACAGATACGCAGTATTTT
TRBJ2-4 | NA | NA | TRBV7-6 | CASSLGYEGTAKNIQYF | TGTGCCAGCAGCTTAGGGTATGAGGGGACAGCCAAAAACATTCAGTACTTC
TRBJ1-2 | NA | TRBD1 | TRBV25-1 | CASSESTGGLEANYGYTF | TGTGCCAGCAGTGAATCAACAGGGGGCTTGGAGGCTAACTATGGCTACACCTTC
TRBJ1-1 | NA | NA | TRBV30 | CAWRYRGSYSNTEAFF | TGTGCCTGGAGGTATCGGGGCTCATACTCGAACACTGAAGCTTTCTTT
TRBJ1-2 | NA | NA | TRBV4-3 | CASSQDRAGPHGYTF | TGCGCCAGCAGCCAAGATCGAGCGGGTCCTCATGGCTACACCTTC
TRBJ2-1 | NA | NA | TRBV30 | CAWSAVLLSSYNEQFF | TGTGCCTGGAGTGCAGTTCTCCTGAGCTCCTACAATGAGCAGTTCTTC
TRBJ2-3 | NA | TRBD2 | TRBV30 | CAWSGAGGPPDTQYF | TGTGCCTGGAGTGGGGCGGGGGGGCCGCCAGATACGCAGTATTTT
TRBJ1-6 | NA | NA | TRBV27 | CASSLEGSAGNSPLHF | TGTGCCAGCAGTCTAGAAGGGTCGGCCGGCAATTCACCCCTCCACTTT
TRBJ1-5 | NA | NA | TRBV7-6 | CASSLGERSQPQHF | TGTGCCAGCAGCTTAGGTGAAAGGAGCCAGCCCCAGCATTTT
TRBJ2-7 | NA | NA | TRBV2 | CASSEGTRFEQYF | TGTGCCAGCAGTGAGGGAACTCGTTTCGAGCAGTACTTC
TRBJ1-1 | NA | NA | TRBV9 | CASSGQGGTTEAFF | TGTGCCAGCAGCGGCCAAGGGGGTACCACTGAAGCTTTCTTT
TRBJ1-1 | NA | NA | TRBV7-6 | CASSSTAGTEAFF | TGTGCCAGCAGCTCGACTGCGGGGACTGAAGCTTTCTTT
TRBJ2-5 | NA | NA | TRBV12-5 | CASGLDGGVETQYF | TGTGCTAGTGGTCTGGACGGGGGTGTAGAGACCCAGTACTTC
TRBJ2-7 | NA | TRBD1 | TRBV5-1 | CASSLEAVGDRAYEQYF | TGCGCCAGCAGCTTGGAAGCCGTAGGGGACAGGGCCTACGAGCAGTACTTC
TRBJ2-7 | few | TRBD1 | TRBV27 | CASKTDRQGSYEQYF | TGTGCCAGTAAAACCGATCGACAGGGAAGCTACGAGCAGTACTTC
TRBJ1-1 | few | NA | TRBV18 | CASSANSNTEAFF | TGTGCCAGCTCAGCTAACTCGAACACTGAAGCTTTCTTT
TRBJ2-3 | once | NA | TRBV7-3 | CASSYRGADTQYF | TGTGCCAGCAGTTACAGAGGGGCAGATACGCAGTATTTT
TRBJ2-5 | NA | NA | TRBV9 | CASSVGITSQETQYF | TGTGCCAGCAGCGTAGGAATAACTAGCCAAGAGACCCAGTACTTC
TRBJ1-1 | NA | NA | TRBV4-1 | CASSQDRAGNTMNTEAFF | TGCGCCAGCAGCCAAGATCGAGCAGGGAACACAATGAACACTGAAGCTTTCTTT